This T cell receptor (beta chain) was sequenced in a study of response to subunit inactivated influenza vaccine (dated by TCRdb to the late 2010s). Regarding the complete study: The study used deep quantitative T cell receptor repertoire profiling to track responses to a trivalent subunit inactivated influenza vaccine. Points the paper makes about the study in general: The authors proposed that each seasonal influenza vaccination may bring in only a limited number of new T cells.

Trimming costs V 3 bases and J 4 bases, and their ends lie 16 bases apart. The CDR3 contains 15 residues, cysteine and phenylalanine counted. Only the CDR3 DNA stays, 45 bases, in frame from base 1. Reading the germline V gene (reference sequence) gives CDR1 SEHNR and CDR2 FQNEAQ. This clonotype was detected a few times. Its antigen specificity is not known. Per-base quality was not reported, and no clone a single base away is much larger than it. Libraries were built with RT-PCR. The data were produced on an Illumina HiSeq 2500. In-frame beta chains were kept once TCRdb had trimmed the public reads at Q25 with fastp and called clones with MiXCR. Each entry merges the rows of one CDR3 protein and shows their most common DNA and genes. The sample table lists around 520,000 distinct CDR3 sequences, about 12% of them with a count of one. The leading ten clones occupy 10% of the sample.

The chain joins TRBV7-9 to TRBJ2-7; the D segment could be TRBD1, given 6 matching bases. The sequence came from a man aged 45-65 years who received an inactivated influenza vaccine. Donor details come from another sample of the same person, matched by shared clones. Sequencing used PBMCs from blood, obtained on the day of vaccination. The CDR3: CASSFPSGTLYEQYF. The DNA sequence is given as TGTGCCAGCAGCTTCCCCTCTGGGACATTATACGAGCAGTACTTC.